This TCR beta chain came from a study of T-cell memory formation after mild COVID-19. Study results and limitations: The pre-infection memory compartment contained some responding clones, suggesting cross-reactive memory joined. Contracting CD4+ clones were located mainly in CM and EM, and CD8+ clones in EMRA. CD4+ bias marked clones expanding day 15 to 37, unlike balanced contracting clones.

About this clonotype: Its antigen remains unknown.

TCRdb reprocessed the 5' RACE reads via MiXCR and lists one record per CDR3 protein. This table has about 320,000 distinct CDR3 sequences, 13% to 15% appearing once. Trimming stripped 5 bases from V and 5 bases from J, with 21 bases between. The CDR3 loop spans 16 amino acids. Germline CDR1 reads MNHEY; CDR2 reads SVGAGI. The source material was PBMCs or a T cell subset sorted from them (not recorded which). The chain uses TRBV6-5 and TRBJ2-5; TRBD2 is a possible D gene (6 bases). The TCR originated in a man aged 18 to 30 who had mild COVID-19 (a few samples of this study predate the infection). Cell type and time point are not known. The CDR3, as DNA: TGTGCCAGCAGTCGCATCGACGGGGCGGGGAGGGAGACCCAGTACTTC. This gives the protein CASSRIDGAGRETQYF.